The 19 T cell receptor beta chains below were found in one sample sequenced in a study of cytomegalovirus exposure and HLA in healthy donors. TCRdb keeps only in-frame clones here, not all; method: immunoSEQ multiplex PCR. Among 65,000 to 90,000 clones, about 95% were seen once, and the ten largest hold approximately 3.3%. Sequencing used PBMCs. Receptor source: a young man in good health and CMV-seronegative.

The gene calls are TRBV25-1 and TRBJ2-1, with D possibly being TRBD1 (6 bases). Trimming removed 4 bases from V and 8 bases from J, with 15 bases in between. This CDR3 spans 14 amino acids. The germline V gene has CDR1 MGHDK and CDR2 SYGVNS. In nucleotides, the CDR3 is TGTGCCAGCAGTGTCAAACAGGGTAACGATGAGCAGTTCTTC. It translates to CASSVKQGNDEQFF.

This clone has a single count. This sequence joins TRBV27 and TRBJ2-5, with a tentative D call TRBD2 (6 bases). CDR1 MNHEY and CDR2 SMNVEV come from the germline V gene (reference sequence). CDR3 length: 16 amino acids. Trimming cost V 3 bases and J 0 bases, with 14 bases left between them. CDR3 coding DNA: TGTGCCAGCAGTTTGAACCGGGGGAGACACCAAGAGACCCAGTACTTC. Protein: CASSLNRGRHQETQYF.

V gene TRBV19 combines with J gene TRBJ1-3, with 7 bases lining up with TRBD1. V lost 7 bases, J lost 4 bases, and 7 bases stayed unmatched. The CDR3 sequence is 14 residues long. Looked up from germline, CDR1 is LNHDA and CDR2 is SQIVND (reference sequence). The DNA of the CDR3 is TGTGCCAGTAAAACGACAGGGAGAGGAAACACCATATATTTT. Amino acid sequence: CASKTTGRGNTIYF.

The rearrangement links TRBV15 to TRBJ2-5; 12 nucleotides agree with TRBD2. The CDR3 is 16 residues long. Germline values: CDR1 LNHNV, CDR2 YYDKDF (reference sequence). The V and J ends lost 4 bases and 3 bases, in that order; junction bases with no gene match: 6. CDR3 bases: TGTGCCACCAGCAAACTAGCGGGGGGCGATAAAGAGACCCAGTACTTC. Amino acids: CATSKLAGGDKETQYF.

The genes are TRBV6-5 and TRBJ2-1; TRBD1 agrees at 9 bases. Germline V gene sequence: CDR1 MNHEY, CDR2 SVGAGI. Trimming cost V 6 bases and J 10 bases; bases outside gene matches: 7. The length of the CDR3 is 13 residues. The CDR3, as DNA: TGTGCCAGCAGATCTACAGGGGGCTACGAGCAGTTCTTC. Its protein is CASRSTGGYEQFF.

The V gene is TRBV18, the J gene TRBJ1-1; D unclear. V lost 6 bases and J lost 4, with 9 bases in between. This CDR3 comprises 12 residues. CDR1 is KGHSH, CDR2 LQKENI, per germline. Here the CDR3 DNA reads TGTGCCAGCTCCCCTCGGAGCACTGAAGCTTTCTTT. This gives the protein CASSPRSTEAFF.

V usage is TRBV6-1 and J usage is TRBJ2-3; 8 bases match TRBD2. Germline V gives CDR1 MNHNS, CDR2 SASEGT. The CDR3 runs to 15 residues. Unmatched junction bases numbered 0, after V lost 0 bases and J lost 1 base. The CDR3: CASSEAAGGTDTQYF. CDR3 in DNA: TGTGCCAGCAGTGAAGCAGCGGGGGGCACAGATACGCAGTATTTT.

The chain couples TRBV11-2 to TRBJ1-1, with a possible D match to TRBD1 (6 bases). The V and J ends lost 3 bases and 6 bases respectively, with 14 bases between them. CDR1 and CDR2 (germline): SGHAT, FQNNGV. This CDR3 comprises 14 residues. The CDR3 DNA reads TGTGCCAGCAGCTTGAGTGGCAGGGGCCCTGAAGCTTTCTTT. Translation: CASSLSGRGPEAFF.

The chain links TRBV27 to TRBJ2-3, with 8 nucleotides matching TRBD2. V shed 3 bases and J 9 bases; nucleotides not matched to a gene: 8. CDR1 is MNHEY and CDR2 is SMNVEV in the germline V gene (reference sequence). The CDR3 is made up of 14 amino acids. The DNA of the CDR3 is TGTGCCAGCAGTTTTAGGGTAGCGGGGAAAACGCAGTATTTT. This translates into CASSFRVAGKTQYF.

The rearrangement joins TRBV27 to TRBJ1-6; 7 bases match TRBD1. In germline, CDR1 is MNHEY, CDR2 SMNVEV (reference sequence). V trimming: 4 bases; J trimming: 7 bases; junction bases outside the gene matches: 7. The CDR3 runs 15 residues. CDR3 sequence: CASSSGGSSNSPLHF. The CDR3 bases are TGTGCCAGCAGTTCAGGGGGATCGTCGAATTCACCCCTCCACTTT.

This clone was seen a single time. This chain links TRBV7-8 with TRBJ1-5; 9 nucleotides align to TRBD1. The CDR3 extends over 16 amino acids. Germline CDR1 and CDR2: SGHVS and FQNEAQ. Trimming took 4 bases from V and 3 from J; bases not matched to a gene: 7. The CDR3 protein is CASSSYDRGDNQPQHF. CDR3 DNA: TGTGCCAGCAGCTCCTATGACAGGGGGGACAATCAGCCCCAGCATTTT.

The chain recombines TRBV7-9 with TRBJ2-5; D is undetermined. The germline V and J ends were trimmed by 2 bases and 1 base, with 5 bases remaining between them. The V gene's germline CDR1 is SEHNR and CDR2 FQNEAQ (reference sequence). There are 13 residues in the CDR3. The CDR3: CASSLLLQETQYF. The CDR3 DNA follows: TGTGCCAGCAGCTTACTCCTCCAAGAGACCCAGTACTTC.

The CDR3 spells CASSLYGSLGGVSPYEQYF. The CDR3 nucleotides are TGTGCCAGCAGTTTATATGGATCGTTGGGGGGGGTGTCCCCCTACGAGCAGTACTTC. V gene TRBV28 combines with J gene TRBJ2-7; 7 bases are a match to TRBD2. The CDR3 has 19 residues. Trimming took 1 base from V and 2 from J; bases not matched to a gene: 17. Germline V lookup: CDR1 MDHEN, CDR2 SYDVKM.

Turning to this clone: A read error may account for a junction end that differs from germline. In nucleotides, the CDR3 is TGTGCCAGCAGTTTTCCCGGGGAGAGGCCCTCGTTC. This sequence encodes CASSFPGERPSF. The chain employs TRBV6-5 and TRBJ1-2; no firm D call. The CDR3 is made up of 12 amino acids. The V gene's germline CDR1 is MNHEY and CDR2 SVGAGI.

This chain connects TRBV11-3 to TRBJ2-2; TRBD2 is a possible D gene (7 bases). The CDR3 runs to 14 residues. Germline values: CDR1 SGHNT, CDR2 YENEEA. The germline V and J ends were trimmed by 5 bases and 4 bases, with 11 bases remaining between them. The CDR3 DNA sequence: TGTGCCAGCAGCCCGGGGGGCATCACCGGGGAGCTGTTTTTT. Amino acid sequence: CASSPGGITGELFF.

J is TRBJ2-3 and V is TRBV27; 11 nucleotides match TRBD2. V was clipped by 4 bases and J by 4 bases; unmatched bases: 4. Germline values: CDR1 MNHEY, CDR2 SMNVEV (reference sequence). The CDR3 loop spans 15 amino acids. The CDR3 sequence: CASSSLAGGSDTQYF. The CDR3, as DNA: TGTGCCAGCAGTTCGCTAGCGGGGGGCTCAGATACGCAGTATTTT.

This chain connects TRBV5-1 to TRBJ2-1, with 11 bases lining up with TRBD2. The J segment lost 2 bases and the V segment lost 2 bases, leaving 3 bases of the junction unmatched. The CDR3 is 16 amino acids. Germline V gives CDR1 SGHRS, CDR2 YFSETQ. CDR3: CASSFLAGGAYNEQFF. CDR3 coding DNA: TGCGCCAGCAGCTTCCTAGCGGGGGGCGCCTACAATGAGCAGTTCTTC.

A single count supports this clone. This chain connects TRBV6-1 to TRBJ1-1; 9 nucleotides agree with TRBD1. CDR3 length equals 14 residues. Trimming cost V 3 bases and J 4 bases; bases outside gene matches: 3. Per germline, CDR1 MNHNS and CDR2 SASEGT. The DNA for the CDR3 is TGTGCCAGCAGTGATGGACAGGGGATCACTGAAGCTTTCTTT. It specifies CASSDGQGITEAFF.

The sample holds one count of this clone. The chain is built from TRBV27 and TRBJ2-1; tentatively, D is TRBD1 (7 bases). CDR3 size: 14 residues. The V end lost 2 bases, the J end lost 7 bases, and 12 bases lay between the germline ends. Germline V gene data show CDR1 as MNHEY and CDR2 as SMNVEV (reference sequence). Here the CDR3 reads CASSLGGGYNEQFF. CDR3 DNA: TGTGCCAGCAGTTTAGGAGGGGGCTATAATGAGCAGTTCTTC.